The 23 T cell receptor beta chains below were found in one sample sequenced in a study of neurological immune-mediated disorders. MiXCR, applied by TCRdb to the 5' RACE reads, yields one record per CDR3 protein. There are fewer than 85,000 distinct CDR3 sequences in the sample; roughly 18% occur only once, and 15% lies in the top ten. Material for sequencing was PBMCs. These receptors all come from a woman aged 40 to 49 in good health.

This clonotype was observed many times. The rearrangement links TRBV20-1 to TRBJ2-5, with 7 bases that match TRBD2. The germline gives CDR1 DFQATT, CDR2 SNEGSKA (reference sequence). CDR3 length: 16 residues. Germline trimming cut 3 bases from V and 5 bases from J; bases unmatched to any gene: 15. Written as DNA, the CDR3 is TGCAGTGCTAGCCGCACCCTCGGACTAGTTTGGGAGACCCAGTACTTC. It yields the protein CSASRTLGLVWETQYF.

This clonotype was observed many times. The chain uses TRBV7-2 and TRBJ1-5; D uncertain. V lost 5 bases to trimming and J lost 3 bases, with 8 bases between them. CDR1 is SGHTA, CDR2 FQGNSA, per germline. CDR3 length: 13 residues. The DNA of the CDR3 is TGTGCCAGCAGCCCCACGTTCAATCAGCCCCAGCATTTT. It yields the protein CASSPTFNQPQHF. The full variable domain, with the rest looked up from reference TRBV7-2 and TRBJ1-5, is GAGVSQSPSNKVTEKGKDVELRCDPISGHTALYWYRQSLGQGLEFLIYFQGNSAPDKSGLPSDRFSAERTGGSVSTLTIQRTQQEDSAVYLCASSPTFNQPQHFGDGTRLSIL.

This clonotype was observed once. The chain uses TRBV12-3 or TRBV12-4 and TRBJ2-2; TRBD2 agrees at 11 bases. V dropped 2 bases and J dropped 0; count of bases not matched to a gene: 8. CDR3 length: 19 amino acids. CDR3 loop: CASSLPSGGYRSNTGELFF. CDR3 nucleotide sequence: TGTGCCAGCAGTTTACCTAGCGGGGGGTATAGATCGAACACCGGGGAGCTGTTTTTT.

This clonotype was seen many times. V gene TRBV20-1 combines with J gene TRBJ1-1, with D possibly being TRBD1 (5 bases). CDR3 length: 14 amino acids. Germline V gene data show CDR1 as DFQATT and CDR2 as SNEGSKA (reference sequence). V was pared by 4 bases and J by 0 bases, with 12 bases between. CDR3 amino acids: CSATSGALNTEAFF. CDR3 nucleotide sequence: TGCAGTGCTACCTCCGGGGCCCTGAACACTGAAGCTTTCTTT.

This clonotype has a count of ten or more. The chain couples TRBV15 to TRBJ1-1, with 8 nucleotides matching TRBD1. The CDR3 sequence is 16 residues long. Germline V gene data show CDR1 as LNHNV and CDR2 as YYDKDF (reference sequence). Unmatched junction bases numbered 8, after V lost 1 base and J lost 4 bases. CDR3 amino acids: CATSRGQGTWGTEAFF. CDR3 DNA: TGTGCCACCAGCAGAGGACAGGGGACCTGGGGCACTGAAGCTTTCTTT.

The table lists this clonotype with many counts. V gene TRBV5-6 combines with J gene TRBJ2-5; 7 bases line up with TRBD2. Germline CDR1 is SGHDT and CDR2 is YYEEEE. V was clipped by 5 bases and J by 3 bases; unmatched bases: 7. The CDR3 consists of 14 residues. CDR3 DNA sequence: TGTGCCAGCAGTACCGGGACTATCGAAGAGACCCAGTACTTC. It yields the protein CASSTGTIEETQYF. Based on the CDR3 plus reference TRBV5-6 and TRBJ2-5, the full variable domain is DAGVTQSPTHLIKTRGQQVTLRCSPKSGHDTVSWYQQALGQGPQFIFQYYEEEERQRGNFPDRFSGHQFPNYSSELNVNALLLGDSALYLCASSTGTIEETQYFGPGTRLLVL.

This clonotype was picked up many times. This rearrangement joins TRBV6-6 to TRBJ1-5; D uncertain. V was trimmed by 2 bases and J by 0 bases, leaving 8 bases between them. Per germline, CDR1 MNHNY and CDR2 SVGAGI (reference sequence). This CDR3 is built from 15 residues. CDR3 sequence reads: CASSYRYSSNQPQHF. The CDR3 DNA reads TGTGCCAGCAGTTACCGGTACAGTAGCAATCAGCCCCAGCATTTT.

This clonotype was seen repeatedly, ten times or more. The V call is TRBV10-3, the J call TRBJ2-1, with D possibly being TRBD1 (6 bases). The germline CDR1 and CDR2 sequences are ENHRY and SYGVKD. The CDR3 totals 12 residues. With 4 bases removed from V and 7 bases from J, the gap between germline ends came to 8 bases. Here the CDR3 DNA reads TGTGCCATCAGTGGGACAGATAATGAGCAGTTCTTC. This codes for CAISGTDNEQFF.

CDR3 coding DNA: TGTGCCAGCAGTCTCTCTGACTGGGGGACTGAAGCTTTCTTT. Translated, it gives CASSLSDWGTEAFF. The chain joins TRBV6-6 to TRBJ1-1, with D perhaps matching TRBD1 (5 bases). Trimming stripped 5 bases from V and 5 bases from J, with 15 bases between. This CDR3 has 14 residues. Germline assignment: CDR1 MNHNY and CDR2 SVGAGI (reference sequence).

Turning to this clonotype: Possible read error: a much larger clone is one base away. J is TRBJ2-5 and V is TRBV20-1; TRBD2 might be the D (7 bases). From germline, CDR1 is DFQATT and CDR2 SNEGSKA (reference sequence). The length of the CDR3 is 12 residues. This CDR3 reads CSAGGGSETRYF. As DNA, the CDR3 is TGCAGTGCAGGGGGGGGGTCGGAGACCCGGTACTTC.

This clonotype was detected ten times or more. At one boundary the junction diverges from the germline segment, which might be a read error. This chain uses TRBV20-1 with TRBJ1-6; D perhaps matches TRBD1 (6 bases). CDR1 DFQATT and CDR2 SNEGSKA come from the germline V gene (reference sequence). CDR3 length: 15 residues. CDR3 in DNA: TGCAGTGCTAGAAGACCAGGACAGTATAATTCGCCCCTCCACTTT. Translation gives CSARRPGQYNSPLHF.

This clonotype was seen at least ten times. The V call is TRBV12-3 or TRBV12-4, the J call TRBJ2-3, with 7 bases lining up with TRBD2. With V trimmed by 5 bases and J by 1 base, 15 bases remained unmatched. CDR3 length: 18 amino acids. Here the CDR3 DNA reads TGTGCCAGCAGTAAATGGGCGGGACTACCTCGGGGCACAGATACGCAGTATTTT. It translates to CASSKWAGLPRGTDTQYF.

This clonotype has just a few counts. This chain uses TRBV12-3 or TRBV12-4 with TRBJ2-3, with unresolved D. Trimming pared 7 bases from V and 5 bases from J, leaving 10 bases between. This CDR3 is built from 12 residues. The CDR3 protein is CASTLPGDTQYF. CDR3 DNA: TGTGCCAGCACCCTTCCTGGAGATACGCAGTATTTT.

This clonotype has a count of ten or more. The chain joins TRBV12-5 to TRBJ1-1, with TRBD1 as a possible D gene (6 bases). Germline loops: CDR1 LGHNT, CDR2 FRNRAP. The CDR3 runs 13 residues. V was pared by 6 bases and J by 4 bases, with 12 bases between. CDR3 DNA: TGTGCTAGTGGAAAAGGAGGGGGCACTGAAGCTTTCTTT. It is translated as CASGKGGGTEAFF.

This clonotype was seen many times. V usage is TRBV10-2 and J usage is TRBJ2-2, with D perhaps TRBD2 (5 bases). The CDR3 runs 14 residues. V lost 9 bases and J lost 4, with 15 bases in between. Germline CDR1 and CDR2: WSHSY and SAAADI. The CDR3 reads CARPPTGSTGELFF. Written as DNA, the CDR3 is TGCGCCAGACCCCCGACGGGGAGCACCGGGGAGCTGTTTTTT.

This clonotype was recorded a few times. V and J are TRBV6-6 and TRBJ2-1; the D gene is possibly TRBD1 (5 bases). Trimming left V 0 bases short and J 5 bases short, with 17 bases between. The CDR3 covers 17 residues. The V gene's germline CDR1 is MNHNY and CDR2 SVGAGI (reference sequence). DNA of the CDR3: TGTGCCAGCAGTTACTCGGGTGGGGCACCCTTACACAATGAGCAGTTCTTC. Translating it yields CASSYSGGAPLHNEQFF.

J is TRBJ1-2 and V is TRBV12-3 or TRBV12-4; tentative D call: TRBD1 (5 bases). The V gene lost 8 bases and the J gene lost 3 bases, with 16 bases spanning the gap. The CDR3 length is 14 residues. The CDR3 protein is CASQAPGVHYGYTF. CDR3 in DNA: TGTGCCAGCCAAGCCCCGGGGGTCCACTATGGCTACACCTTC.

The genes are TRBV4-2 and TRBJ1-4; a weak D match, TRBD1 (6 bases). The CDR3 loop spans 13 amino acids. Trimming took 8 bases from V and 8 from J, leaving 15 bases between them. Germline CDR1 is LGHNA and CDR2 is YNFKEQ. CDR3 DNA sequence: TGTGCCAGCCAGAGTCCGGGGGCGGAAAAACTGTTTTTT. Translating gives CASQSPGAEKLFF.

This clonotype was seen a few times. The J gene is TRBJ1-1, the V gene TRBV20-1; a possible D gene is TRBD1 (6 bases). The germline V gene has CDR1 DFQATT and CDR2 SNEGSKA (reference sequence). The CDR3 covers 12 residues. Trimming left V 5 bases short and J 1 base short, with 8 bases between. CDR3 sequence reads: CSAGQPNTEAFF. The CDR3 DNA is TGCAGTGCTGGACAGCCGAACACTGAAGCTTTCTTT.

This clonotype was seen ten or more times. The chain is built from TRBV27 and TRBJ2-1; D is undetermined. This CDR3 region has 13 residues. V lost 3 bases, J lost 9 bases, and 12 bases lay in between. CDR1 and CDR2 from the germline V gene are MNHEY and SMNVEV (reference sequence). CDR3 coding DNA: TGTGCCAGCAGTTTTAGGCCCCTCGGTGAGCAGTTCTTC. Its translation: CASSFRPLGEQFF.

This clonotype was counted many times. The chain combines TRBV12-3 or TRBV12-4 with TRBJ2-5; D is perhaps TRBD2 (5 bases). Trimming pared 3 bases from V and 2 bases from J, leaving 13 bases between. This CDR3 has 15 amino acids. The CDR3 nucleotides read TGTGCCAGCAGTTTGACGGACGGGGTTCAAGAGACCCAGTACTTC. This translates into CASSLTDGVQETQYF.

This clonotype occurred many times. The chain links TRBV20-1 to TRBJ1-4, with 7 bases fitting TRBD1. The CDR3 spans 13 residues. V lost 7 bases, J lost 8 bases, and 10 bases stayed unmatched. CDR1 and CDR2 (germline): DFQATT, SNEGSKA (reference sequence). CDR3 sequence: CSVHRTGDEKLFF. The CDR3 DNA is TGCAGTGTTCACCGGACAGGTGACGAAAAACTGTTTTTT.

This clonotype was found many times. The J gene is TRBJ1-1, the V gene TRBV6-5; 11 nucleotides agree with TRBD1. Germline V lookup: CDR1 MNHEY, CDR2 SVGAGI. The CDR3 extends over 15 amino acids. Germline trimming cut 4 bases from V and 3 bases from J; bases unmatched to any gene: 4. CDR3 DNA sequence: TGTGCCAGCAGTTTTCCGGGACAGGGGGACACTGAAGCTTTCTTT. Protein: CASSFPGQGDTEAFF.